The subject of this entry is one T cell receptor (beta chain). CDR1 is SGHAT, CDR2 FQNNGV, per germline. After removal of 1 base from V and 3 bases from J, the junction contained 2 bases not matched to a gene. CDR3 length: 16 amino acids. The data stem from a study of blood T cell repertoires in COVID-19. Study-level background: Acute and convalescent COVID-19 specimens originated in the United States, Italy and Spain. From T cells, B-cell-depleted T cells, or PBMCs came the material, which was cDNA or gDNA.

Original processing notes: Amplification of reference gene primers was used by the study to estimate nucleated cell counts. The repertoire was sequenced with immunoSEQ multiplex PCR; TCRdb's copy has only in-frame clones and lacks some. V, J and clone size derive from that table, while D and trimming were established from the DNA sequence. The repertoire holds 100,000 to 120,000 clones, about 83% seen once, with 4% to 4.5% in the top ten. The specimen was peripheral blood. The sequence came from a woman in her 70s with acute or convalescent COVID-19. The chain recombines TRBV11-2 with TRBJ2-2; 10 nucleotides match TRBD1. CDR3 region: CASSLVGTGDTGELFF. Here the CDR3 DNA reads TGTGCCAGCAGCTTAGTGGGGACAGGGGACACCGGGGAGCTGTTTTTT.